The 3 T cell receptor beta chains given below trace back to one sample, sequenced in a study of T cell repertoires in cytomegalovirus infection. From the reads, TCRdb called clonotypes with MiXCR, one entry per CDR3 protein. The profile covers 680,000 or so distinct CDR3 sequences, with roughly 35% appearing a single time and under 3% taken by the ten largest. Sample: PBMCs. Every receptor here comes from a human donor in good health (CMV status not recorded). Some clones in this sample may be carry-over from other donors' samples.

CDR3 in DNA: TGTGCCAGTAGTATAAGGCGGGGGTTTGAAGCTTTCTTT. The encoded protein is CASSIRRGFEAFF. The chain couples TRBV19 to TRBJ1-1, with a tentative D call TRBD1 (5 bases). V lost 2 bases and J 7 bases, leaving 11 bases between the germline ends. This CDR3 contains 13 residues. In germline, CDR1 is LNHDA, CDR2 SQIVND (reference sequence). The full variable domain, rest sourced from reference TRBV19 and TRBJ1-1, is DGGITQSPKYLFRKEGQNVTLSCEQNLNHDAMYWYRQDPGQGLRLIYYSQIVNDFQKGDIAEGYSVSREKKESFPLTVTSAQKNPTAFYLCASSIRRGFEAFFGQGTRLTVV.

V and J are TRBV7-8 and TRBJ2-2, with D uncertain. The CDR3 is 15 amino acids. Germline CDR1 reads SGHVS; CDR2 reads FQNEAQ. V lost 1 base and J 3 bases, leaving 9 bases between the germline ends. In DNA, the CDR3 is TGTGCCAGCAGCTTAGGCAGAACCGACACCGGGGAGCTGTTTTTT. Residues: CASSLGRTDTGELFF.

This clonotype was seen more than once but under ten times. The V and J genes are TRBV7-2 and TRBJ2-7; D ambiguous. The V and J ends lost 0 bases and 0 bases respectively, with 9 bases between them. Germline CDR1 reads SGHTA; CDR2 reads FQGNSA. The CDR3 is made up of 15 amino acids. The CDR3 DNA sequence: TGTGCCAGCAGCTTAGCGTTGGGGATCTCCTACGAGCAGTACTTC. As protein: CASSLALGISYEQYF.